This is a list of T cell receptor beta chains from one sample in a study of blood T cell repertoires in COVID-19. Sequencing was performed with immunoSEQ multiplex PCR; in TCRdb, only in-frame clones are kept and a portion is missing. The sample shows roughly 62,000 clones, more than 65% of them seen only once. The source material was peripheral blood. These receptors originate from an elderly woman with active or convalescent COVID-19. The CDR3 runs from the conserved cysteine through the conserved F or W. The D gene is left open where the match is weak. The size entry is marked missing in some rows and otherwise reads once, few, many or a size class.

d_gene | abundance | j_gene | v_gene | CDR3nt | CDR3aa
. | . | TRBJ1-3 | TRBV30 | TGTGCCTGGAAACCCGGGTTCGACAGGCGGGGAAACACCATATATTTT | CAWKPGFDRRGNTIYF
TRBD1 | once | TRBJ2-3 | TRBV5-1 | TGCGCCAGCAGCTTGGTAGGGACAGGGGACACAGATACGCAGTATTTT | CASSLVGTGDTDTQYF
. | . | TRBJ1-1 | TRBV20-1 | TGCAGTGCACAGCCAAACACTGAAGCTTTCTTT | CSAQPNTEAFF
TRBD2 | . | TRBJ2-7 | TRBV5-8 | TGTGCCAGCACTAGATTGCGGGGGGTATACTACGAGCAGTACTTC | CASTRLRGVYYEQYF
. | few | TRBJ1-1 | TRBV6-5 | TGTGCCAGCAGCCACCAGGGAAACACTGAAGCTTTCTTT | CASSHQGNTEAFF
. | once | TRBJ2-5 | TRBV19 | TGTGCCAGTAGTCCCGTCCCGGGAGAGACCCAGTACTTC | CASSPVPGETQYF
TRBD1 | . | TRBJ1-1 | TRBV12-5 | TGTGCTAGTGGTTTAAGGGACAGGGACGTTGAAGCTTTCTTT | CASGLRDRDVEAFF
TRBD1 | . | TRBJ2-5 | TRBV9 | TGTGCCAGCAGCGAACAGGGGCTTCAAGAGACCCAGTACTTC | CASSEQGLQETQYF
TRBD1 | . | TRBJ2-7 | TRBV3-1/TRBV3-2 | TGTGCCAGCAGCCGGGACAGGGCCTCCTACGAGCAGTACTTC | CASSRDRASYEQYF
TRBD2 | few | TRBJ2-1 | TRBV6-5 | TGTGCCAGCAGTTATTACCCCGGGAGGGGCGCGTATTTCTTC | CASSYYPGRGAYFF
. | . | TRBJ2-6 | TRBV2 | TGTGCCAGCAGTACCGGACTCTCTGGGGCCAACGTCCTGACTTTC | CASSTGLSGANVLTF
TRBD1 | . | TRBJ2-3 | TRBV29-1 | TGCAGCGTTGAAGGGCCCCGGGACAGGAGCACAGATACGCAGTATTTT | CSVEGPRDRSTDTQYF
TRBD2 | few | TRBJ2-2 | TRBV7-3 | TGTGCCAGCAGCTCCCGGGGGGGGGACACCGGGGAGCTGTTTTTT | CASSSRGGDTGELFF
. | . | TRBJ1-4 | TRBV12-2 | TGTGCAAGTCGCTCCCGGGACAGGGGGCCCCCGAATGAAAAACTGTTTTTT | CASRSRDRGPPNEKLFF
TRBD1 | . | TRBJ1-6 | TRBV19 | TGTGCCAGTAGTAACGGACAGGGATATTCACCCCTCCACTTT | CASSNGQGYSPLHF
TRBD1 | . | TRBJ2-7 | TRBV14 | TGTGCCAGCAGCCAGAGGCGACAGGGTGGGGAGCAGTACTTC | CASSQRRQGGEQYF
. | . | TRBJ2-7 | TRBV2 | TGTGCCAGCAGTGGTGGGCAGGGGATATCCTACGAGCAGTACTTC | CASSGGQGISYEQYF
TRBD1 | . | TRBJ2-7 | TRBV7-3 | TGTGCCAGCAGCTTAACAGGGGGCAACGAGCAGTACTTC | CASSLTGGNEQYF
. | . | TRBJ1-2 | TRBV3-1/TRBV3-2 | TGTGCCAGCAGTCTAAGAGAGCGGGGAGATGGCTACACCTTC | CASSLRERGDGYTF